This entry features one T cell receptor beta chain sequence. Its target is unknown. Assay: immunoSEQ multiplex PCR; the TCRdb copy retains only in-frame clones and omits some. The top ten hold less than 8% of the sample, which has tens of thousands of clones, about 80% seen once. This entry comes from a study of radiation and T cells in renal cell carcinoma. Study findings and constraints: In blood, top tumor clones expanded by 2 weeks, shrinking by 4.

Germline V gene data show CDR1 as SNHLY and CDR2 as FYNNEI. This CDR3 has 15 amino acids. After removal of 7 bases from V and 9 bases from J, the junction contained 11 bases not matched to a gene. Time point: blood 4 weeks post-SBRT, at nephrectomy. The treatment denotes: 15 Gy SBRT to primary tumor, nephrectomy 4 weeks later. The tumor was a clear cell renal cell carcinoma. V and J are TRBV2 and TRBJ2-1; 11 bases fit TRBD2. Here the sequenced sample was blood, taken from a patient whose treatment included radiotherapy and nephrectomy. The clonotype comes from a man between 60 and 75 years old with renal cell carcinoma. The CDR3 is CASKGTSGSWGEQFF. The CDR3 DNA follows: TGTGCCAGCAAGGGGACTAGCGGATCCTGGGGTGAGCAGTTCTTC.